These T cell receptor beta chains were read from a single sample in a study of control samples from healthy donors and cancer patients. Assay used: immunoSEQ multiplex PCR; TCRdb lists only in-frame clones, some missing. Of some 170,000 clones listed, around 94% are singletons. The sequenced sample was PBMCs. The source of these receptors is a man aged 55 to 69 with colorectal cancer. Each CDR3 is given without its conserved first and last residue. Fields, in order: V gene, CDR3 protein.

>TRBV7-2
ASSLLLGGELF
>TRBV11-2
ASSRTSAQPLQETQY
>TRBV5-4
ASSLRRGAQETQY
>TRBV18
ASSPGPTTDTQY
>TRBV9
ASSVGGQGTAAAF
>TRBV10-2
ASSEIDRGPNTEAF
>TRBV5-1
ASRGGQGSGANVLT
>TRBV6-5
ASRQLRATGELF
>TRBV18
ASSTSTGGLGNTIY
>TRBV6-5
ASTTGQGRENQY
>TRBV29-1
SVGGGVDGYT